This paragraph reports one T cell receptor beta chain. Enrolment of Seattle patients took place during active infection, and they were followed longitudinally. This entry comes from a study of blood T cell repertoires in COVID-19. Study as a whole: Acute and convalescent COVID-19 samples came from the United States, Italy and Spain.

How the authors handled the data: Amplification from reference gene primers served as the basis for estimated nucleated cell counts. Sequenced by immunoSEQ multiplex PCR; TCRdb stores in-frame clones only, minus some. That table gives V, J and clone size, and the DNA gave D and trimming. The table has a few hundred thousand clones, about 88% seen once. The trim removed 4 bases at V and 1 base at J, leaving 4 bases unmatched. The CDR3 runs 15 residues. The germline CDR1 and CDR2 sequences are SGHDT and YYEEEE. Source material: peripheral blood. The TCR comes from an older woman with COVID-19, enrolled during active disease. The V and J genes are TRBV5-6 and TRBJ2-7; 11 positions agree with TRBD2. The CDR3 sequence: CASSMLAGGSYEQYF. The CDR3 nucleotides are TGTGCCAGCAGCATGCTAGCGGGGGGATCCTACGAGCAGTACTTC.